This T cell receptor beta chain was sequenced during a study of cytomegalovirus exposure and HLA in healthy donors. General study points: Despite most TCR sequences being rare, some public TCRs occurred in many donors. A later analysis, which compared TCR beta chains of equal frequency, found the HLA-associated ones more clonally expanded.

Trimming at V came to 7 bases and at J to 5 bases, leaving 10 bases not matched to a gene. Germline V gene lookup returns CDR1 ENHRY and CDR2 SYGVKD. This CDR3 is built from 14 residues. The study ran its PCR with 60 Vbeta and 13 Jbeta primers. Authors' processing steps: As a later analysis found, there were 80 million to 90 million unique TCR beta chains, of which roughly 11 million were shared. Clones were sequenced by immunoSEQ multiplex PCR, and TCRdb holds only the in-frame ones, with some missing. V, J and clone size reflect that table, while D and trimming were determined from the DNA. In total, the table holds just over 150,000 clones. Note on this clone: Its target is unknown.

The sequence came from a woman aged 60-75 years in good health and CMV-seronegative. The rearrangement links TRBV10-3 to TRBJ1-2; 7 bases are a match to TRBD1. Specimen: PBMCs. In DNA, the CDR3 is TGTGCCATCAACGTGGGGGACAGCCGATATGGCTACACCTTC. It specifies CAINVGDSRYGYTF.